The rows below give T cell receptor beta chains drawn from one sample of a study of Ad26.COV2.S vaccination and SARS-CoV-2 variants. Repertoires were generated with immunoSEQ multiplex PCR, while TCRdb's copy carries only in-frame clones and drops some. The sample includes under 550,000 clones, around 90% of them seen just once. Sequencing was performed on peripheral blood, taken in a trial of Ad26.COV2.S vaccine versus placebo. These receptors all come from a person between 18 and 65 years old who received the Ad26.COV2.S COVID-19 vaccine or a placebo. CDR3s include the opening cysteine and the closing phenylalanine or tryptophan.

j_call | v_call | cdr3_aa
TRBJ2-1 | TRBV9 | CASSGPGTSGKKSSYNEQFF
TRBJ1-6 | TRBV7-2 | CASSLALGQGYSPLHF
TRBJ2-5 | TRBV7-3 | CASSGGAGETQYF
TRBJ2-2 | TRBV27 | CASSLDQGGRVTGELFF
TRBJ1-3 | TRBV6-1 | CASSESQGLSGNTIYF
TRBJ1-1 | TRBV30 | CAWKQGTGAEAFF
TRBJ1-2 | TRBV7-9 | CASSLGQGWGYTF
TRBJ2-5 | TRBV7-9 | CASSLASGKETQYF
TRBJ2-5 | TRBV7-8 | CASSLSGKIQETQYF
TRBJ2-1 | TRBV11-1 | CASSLESYNEQFF
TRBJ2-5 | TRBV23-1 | CASTQLLTRQETQYF
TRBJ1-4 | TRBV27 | CASSPTVGGGTNEKLFF
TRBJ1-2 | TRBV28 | CASSPGQGNGYTF
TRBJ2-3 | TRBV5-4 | CASSQEGPDTQYF
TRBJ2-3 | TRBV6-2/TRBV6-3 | CASSYGTTDTDTQYF
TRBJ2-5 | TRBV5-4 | CASTPRGGAKETQYF
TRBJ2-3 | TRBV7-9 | CASSSGLAGEHTQYF
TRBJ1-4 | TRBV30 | CAWSVWSGGEKLFF
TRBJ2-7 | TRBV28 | CASSTQGAGLLEQYF
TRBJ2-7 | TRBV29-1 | CSAREPSSYEQYF
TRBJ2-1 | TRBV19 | CASSPGLGAELYNEQFF
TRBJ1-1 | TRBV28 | CASSLFTVSTEAFF
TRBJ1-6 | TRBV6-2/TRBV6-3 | CASSSEVSYNSPLHF
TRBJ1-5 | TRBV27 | CASSRQGIQQPQHF
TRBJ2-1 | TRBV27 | CASSLRLAHYNEQFF
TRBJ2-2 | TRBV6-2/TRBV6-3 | CASRYSGTQNTGELFF
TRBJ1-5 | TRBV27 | CASSTTTGVGNQPQHF
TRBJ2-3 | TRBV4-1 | CASSQVQGIISDTQYF
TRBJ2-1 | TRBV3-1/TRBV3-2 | CASSRNYNEQFF
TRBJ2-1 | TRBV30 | CAWSVSGVYNEQFF
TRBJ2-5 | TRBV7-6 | CASSLAGGVETQYF
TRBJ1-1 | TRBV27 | CASSSMDTEAFF
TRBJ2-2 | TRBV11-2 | CASSTGTANTGELFF
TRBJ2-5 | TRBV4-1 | CASSQVGTRETQYF
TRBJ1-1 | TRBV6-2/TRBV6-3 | CASSATTENTEAFF
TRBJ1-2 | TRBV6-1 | CASSEGGAGRDGYTF
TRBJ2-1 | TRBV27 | CASSLSAADNEQFF
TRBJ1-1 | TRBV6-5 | CASRPSGGTEAFF
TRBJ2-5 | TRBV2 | CASSEAGRPIYF
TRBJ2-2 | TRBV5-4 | CASSLGGGTNTGELFF
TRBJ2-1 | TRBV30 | CAWSIRDEQFF
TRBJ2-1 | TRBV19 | CASSLGTAPYNEQFF
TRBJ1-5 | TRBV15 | CATSREQSTSNQPQHF
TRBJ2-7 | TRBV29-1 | CSVGTGTYEQYF
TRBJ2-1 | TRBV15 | CATSRGGVGEQFF
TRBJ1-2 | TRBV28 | CASALWTGGVYGYTF
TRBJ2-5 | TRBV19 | CASSSLDAKETQYF
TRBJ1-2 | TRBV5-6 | CASSLIMRDAVYYGYTF
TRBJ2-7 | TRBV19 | CASSISSGEYEQYF